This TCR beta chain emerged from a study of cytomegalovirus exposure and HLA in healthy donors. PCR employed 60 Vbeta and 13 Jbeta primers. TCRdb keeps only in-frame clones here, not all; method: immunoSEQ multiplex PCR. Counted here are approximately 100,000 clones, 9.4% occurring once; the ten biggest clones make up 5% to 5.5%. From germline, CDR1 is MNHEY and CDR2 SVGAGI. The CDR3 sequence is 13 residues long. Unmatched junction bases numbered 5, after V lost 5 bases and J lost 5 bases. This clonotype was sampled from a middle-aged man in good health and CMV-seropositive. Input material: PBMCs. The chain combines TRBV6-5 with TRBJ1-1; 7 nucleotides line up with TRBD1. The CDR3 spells CASSDRAKTEAFF. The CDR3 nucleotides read TGTGCCAGCAGTGACAGGGCGAAGACTGAAGCTTTCTTT.